This is a list of T cell receptor beta chains from one sample in a study of cytomegalovirus exposure and HLA in healthy donors. The assay was immunoSEQ multiplex PCR, and TCRdb's table has in-frame clones only and misses some. The sample shows approximately 210,000 clones, around 79% of them seen only once. Sample: PBMCs. These TCRs come from a male donor in good health and CMV-seropositive. CDR3s include the opening cysteine and the closing phenylalanine or tryptophan. D genes are given only for firm matches. Only part of the rows carry a size: once, few, many, or a class if the clone is expanded.

V	J	size	D	CDR3	DNA
TRBV7-9	TRBJ1-5	NA	NA	CASSLDENQPQHF	TGTGCCAGCAGCTTAGATGAGAATCAGCCCCAGCATTTT
TRBV30	TRBJ2-2	NA	NA	CAWSVNYANTGELFF	TGTGCCTGGAGTGTAAACTACGCGAACACCGGGGAGCTGTTTTTT
TRBV11-2	TRBJ1-2	NA	TRBD1	CASSLAGGRYGYTF	TGTGCCAGCAGCTTAGCAGGGGGCCGGTATGGCTACACCTTC
TRBV15	TRBJ2-1	once	TRBD2	CATSRDRGLAGGRSYNEQFF	TGTGCCACCAGCAGGGACCGGGGACTAGCGGGAGGGAGGTCCTACAATGAGCAGTTCTTC
TRBV6-5	TRBJ2-1	NA	TRBD2	CASSYSPGGARNEQFF	TGTGCCAGCAGTTACTCCCCCGGGGGGGCGCGCAATGAGCAGTTCTTC
TRBV14	TRBJ1-2	NA	NA	CASSQSQGALYGYTF	TGTGCCAGCAGCCAGTCTCAAGGGGCACTCTATGGCTACACCTTC
TRBV27	TRBJ2-3	NA	NA	CASRETSTDTQYF	TGTGCTAGTCGGGAGACTAGCACAGATACGCAGTATTTT
TRBV6-1	TRBJ1-1	NA	TRBD1	CASTPDRVQAFF	TGTGCCAGCACCCCCGACAGGGTTCAAGCTTTCTTT
TRBV2	TRBJ2-7	NA	NA	CASSEAGGATYEQYF	TGTGCCAGCAGTGAAGCGGGCGGGGCGACCTACGAGCAGTACTTC
TRBV7-9	TRBJ2-5	NA	NA	CASSWALTRGETQYF	TGTGCCAGCAGCTGGGCCCTTACCCGGGGGGAGACCCAGTACTTC
TRBV10-3	TRBJ2-7	NA	NA	CAISEARGTLAEQYF	TGTGCCATCAGTGAAGCGAGGGGGACACTTGCCGAGCAGTACTTC
TRBV4-1	TRBJ1-5	NA	NA	CASSQGLFNQPQHF	TGCGCCAGCAGCCAGGGCCTTTTCAATCAGCCCCAGCATTTT
TRBV18	TRBJ2-7	NA	TRBD1	CASSPLQGEFYEQYF	TGTGCCAGCTCACCTCTTCAGGGGGAGTTCTACGAGCAGTACTTC
TRBV2	TRBJ1-1	NA	TRBD1	CASSSRTGNTEAFF	TGTGCCAGCAGTTCCCGGACAGGGAACACTGAAGCTTTCTTT
TRBV7-7	TRBJ2-5	NA	TRBD2	CASSLNSGGLGETQYF	TGTGCCAGCAGCTTGAATAGCGGGGGGCTGGGGGAGACCCAGTACTTC
TRBV7-2	TRBJ2-5	few	TRBD2	CASSPRGLAGSQETQYF	TGTGCCAGCAGCCCCAGAGGACTAGCGGGGAGCCAAGAGACCCAGTACTTC
TRBV9	TRBJ2-1	NA	NA	CASSVGLARHYNEQFF	TGTGCCAGCAGCGTAGGATTAGCGAGACACTACAATGAGCAGTTCTTC
TRBV7-8	TRBJ2-2	NA	TRBD1	CASSQGQGNTGELFF	TGTGCCAGCAGCCAAGGACAGGGAAACACCGGGGAGCTGTTTTTT
TRBV9	TRBJ2-1	NA	TRBD2	CASSAGLAGYNEQFF	TGTGCCAGCAGCGCGGGACTAGCGGGGTACAATGAGCAGTTCTTC
TRBV4-1	TRBJ2-5	NA	TRBD1	CASSQWDRGETQYF	TGCGCCAGCAGCCAATGGGACAGAGGGGAGACCCAGTACTTC
TRBV6-1	TRBJ2-7	NA	TRBD2	CASGDGLAGVDEQYF	TGTGCCAGCGGTGACGGGCTAGCGGGAGTAGACGAGCAGTACTTC
TRBV10-3	TRBJ2-3	NA	NA	CAISGGGEDTQYF	TGTGCCATCAGTGGGGGGGGCGAAGATACGCAGTATTTT
TRBV4-2	TRBJ2-1	NA	TRBD2	CASSRRTSGEIIEQFF	TGTGCCAGCAGCCGCCGGACTAGCGGGGAGATTATTGAGCAGTTCTTC
TRBV7-3	TRBJ2-1	once	TRBD2	CASSQGLADYNEQFF	TGTGCCAGCAGCCAGGGACTAGCGGATTACAATGAGCAGTTCTTC
TRBV10-3	TRBJ2-7	NA	TRBD1	CAIGQGVSYEQYF	TGTGCCATCGGACAGGGGGTCTCCTACGAGCAGTACTTC
TRBV7-2	TRBJ2-7	NA	TRBD2	CASSLVGGRGSYEQYF	TGTGCCAGCAGCTTAGTGGGGGGGAGGGGATCCTACGAGCAGTACTTC
TRBV6-6	TRBJ1-1	NA	NA	CASSYGGGTEAFF	TGTGCCAGCAGTTACGGGGGCGGGACTGAAGCTTTCTTT
TRBV5-5	TRBJ1-1	NA	NA	CASSQLPPQSTEAFF	TGTGCCAGCAGCCAACTTCCCCCACAGAGCACTGAAGCTTTCTTT
TRBV11-3	TRBJ2-1	once	NA	CASSRRDSLRGYNEQFF	TGTGCCAGCAGCAGGCGGGACTCCCTAAGGGGCTACAATGAGCAGTTCTTC
TRBV11-1	TRBJ1-4	NA	NA	CASSLDGEGKLFF	TGTGCCAGCAGCTTAGACGGTGAGGGTAAACTGTTTTTT
TRBV6-1	TRBJ1-1	NA	NA	CASRGLALNTEAFF	TGTGCCAGCAGGGGCCTGGCCTTGAACACTGAAGCTTTCTTT
TRBV30	TRBJ2-7	NA	TRBD2	CAWSSSGTQDEQYF	TGTGCCTGGAGCTCGAGCGGGACCCAGGACGAGCAGTACTTC
TRBV2	TRBJ2-1	NA	NA	CASSESGQLYNEQFF	TGTGCCAGCAGTGAGAGCGGGCAGCTTTACAATGAGCAGTTCTTC
TRBV12-5	TRBJ2-1	NA	NA	CASGLTGIGPGEQFF	TGTGCTAGTGGTTTGACGGGAATAGGACCGGGTGAGCAGTTCTTC
TRBV29-1	TRBJ1-1	NA	NA	CSVGHAEAFF	TGCAGCGTTGGACACGCCGAAGCTTTCTTT
TRBV1	TRBJ1-5	NA	NA	CTSSQQGFDQPQHF	TGCACCAGCAGCCAACAGGGGTTCGATCAGCCCCAGCATTTT
TRBV14	TRBJ2-7	NA	TRBD1	CASSQMGTGGPYEQYF	TGTGCCAGCAGCCAAATGGGGACAGGGGGCCCCTACGAGCAGTACTTC
TRBV7-2	TRBJ2-7	NA	TRBD1	CASSLVTGEYEQYF	TGTGCCAGCAGCTTAGTAACAGGGGAATACGAGCAGTACTTC
TRBV11-3	TRBJ2-2	few	TRBD1	CASSSWDRENTGELFF	TGTGCCAGCAGCTCCTGGGACAGGGAAAACACCGGGGAGCTGTTTTTT
TRBV10-2	TRBJ2-1	NA	NA	CASSRRTNEQFF	TGCGCCAGCTCTAGACGGACAAATGAGCAGTTCTTC
TRBV2	TRBJ1-2	NA	NA	CASSPQTANYGYTF	TGTGCCAGCAGTCCTCAAACAGCTAACTATGGCTACACCTTC
TRBV7-3	TRBJ2-2	NA	TRBD2	CASSPGLAGTGELFF	TGTGCCAGCAGCCCAGGACTAGCGGGGACCGGGGAGCTGTTTTTT
TRBV11-2	TRBJ2-7	once	TRBD1	CASSLGAGGGGEQYF	TGTGCCAGCAGCTTAGGGGCAGGGGGCGGAGGCGAGCAGTACTTC
TRBV7-2	TRBJ2-7	NA	TRBD1	CASSLRTGDEQYF	TGTGCCAGCAGCTTAAGGACAGGGGACGAGCAGTACTTC
TRBV7-3	TRBJ2-1	NA	TRBD2	CASSRAGEAYNEQFF	TGTGCCAGCAGCCGAGCGGGAGAGGCCTACAATGAGCAGTTCTTC
TRBV5-8	TRBJ2-7	NA	NA	CASSLRQRNYEQYF	TGTGCCAGCAGCCTGCGGCAGAGAAACTACGAGCAGTACTTC
TRBV30	TRBJ2-3	NA	TRBD2	CACGRLAGRTDTQYF	TGTGCCTGCGGGAGACTAGCGGGCCGCACAGATACGCAGTATTTT
TRBV7-9	TRBJ2-3	few	TRBD1	CASSLTGPTDTQYF	TGTGCCAGCAGCCTGACAGGGCCAACAGATACGCAGTATTTT
TRBV27	TRBJ2-1	NA	NA	CASRKTTYNEQFF	TGTGCCAGCAGGAAGACAACCTACAATGAGCAGTTCTTC